The TCR beta chain under discussion was sequenced for a study of siplizumab effects on memory and regulatory T cells. Study findings and constraints: Suppressive activity of Tregs proliferating in siplizumab cultures remained unconfirmed. Significantly reduced by siplizumab was the cumulative frequency of alloreactive sequences, namely those traceable to unstimulated CD4+ memory cells. The study found naive T cells seemingly more diverse than memory cells and seemingly major alloresponse contributors.

This clone occurred a few times. What it recognizes is unknown. Assays captured around 92,000 TCR templates per sample. Profiling relied on immunoSEQ multiplex PCR, and the TCRdb table lists in-frame clones only, not all of them. The table lists about 82,000 clones, about 91% of them singletons. This CDR3 spans 13 amino acids. Trimming cost V 2 bases and J 7 bases; bases outside gene matches: 0. Germline V CDR1 and CDR2: SGHRS, YFSETQ. Sequenced material: Tregs sorted from blood. This rearrangement joins TRBV5-1 to TRBJ1-6; 7 bases match TRBD1. This clonotype was sampled from a human donor in good health. Here the CDR3 DNA reads TGCGCCAGCAGCTTACAGGGGAATTCACCCCTCCACTTT. Amino acid sequence: CASSLQGNSPLHF.